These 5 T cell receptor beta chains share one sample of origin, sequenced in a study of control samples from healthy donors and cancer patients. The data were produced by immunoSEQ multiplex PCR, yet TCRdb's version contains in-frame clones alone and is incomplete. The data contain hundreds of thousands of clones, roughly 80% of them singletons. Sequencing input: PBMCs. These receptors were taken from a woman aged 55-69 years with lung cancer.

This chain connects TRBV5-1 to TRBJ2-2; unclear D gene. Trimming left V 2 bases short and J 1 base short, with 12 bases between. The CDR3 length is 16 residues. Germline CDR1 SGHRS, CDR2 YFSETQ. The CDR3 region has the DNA TGCGCCAGCAGCTTTGGTTCATGGATGAACACCGGGGAGCTGTTTTTT. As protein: CASSFGSWMNTGELFF.

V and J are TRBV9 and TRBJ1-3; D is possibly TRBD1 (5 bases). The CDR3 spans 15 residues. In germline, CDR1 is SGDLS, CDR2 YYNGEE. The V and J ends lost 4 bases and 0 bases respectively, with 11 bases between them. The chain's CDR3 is CASSSAGGSGNTIYF. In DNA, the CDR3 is TGTGCCAGCAGCTCGGCCGGGGGCTCTGGAAACACCATATATTTT. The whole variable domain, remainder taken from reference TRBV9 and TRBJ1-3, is DSGVTQTPKHLITATGQRVTLRCSPRSGDLSVYWYQQSLDQGLQFLIQYYNGEERAKGNILERFSAQQFPDLHSELNLSSLELGDSALYFCASSSAGGSGNTIYFGEGSWLTVV.

CDR3 in DNA: TGTGCCAGCAGCCTTTCGCAGGGAAATGAAAAACTGTTTTTT. Translation gives CASSLSQGNEKLFF. This rearrangement joins TRBV3-1 (or the pseudogene TRBV3-2) to TRBJ1-4, with D possibly TRBD1 on 5 matching bases. Trimming removed 4 bases at V and 5 bases at J, with 11 bases between. Germline-derived CDR1 and CDR2 are LGHDT and YNNKEL (reference sequence). The CDR3 is 14 amino acids.

The CDR3 sequence: CASSRRQRVQPQHF. The CDR3 DNA is TGTGCCAGTAGTAGACGCCAGAGGGTACAGCCCCAGCATTTT. The rearrangement links TRBV19 to TRBJ1-5, with D uncertain. This CDR3 is 14 amino acids long. V was clipped by 4 bases and J by 7 bases, with 14 bases between them. Germline lookup yields CDR1 LNHDA and CDR2 SQIVND (reference sequence).

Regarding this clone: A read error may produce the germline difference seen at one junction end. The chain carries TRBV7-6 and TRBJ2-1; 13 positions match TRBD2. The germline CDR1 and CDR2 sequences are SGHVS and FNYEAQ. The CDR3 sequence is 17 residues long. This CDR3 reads CASSLGRLAGGYDEQFF. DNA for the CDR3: TGTGCCAGCAGCTTAGGTAGACTAGCGGGGGGCTACGATGAGCAGTTCTTC.